One and the same sample provided the 23 T cell receptor beta chains below, sequenced in a study of metastatic and nonmetastatic thyroid tumors. MiXCR re-clonotyped the PCR reads for TCRdb. Of 3,500 to 5,000 clones listed, approximately 36% are singletons. All patients were untreated before thyroid surgery. The specimen was adjacent normal tissue. The receptors here all came from a female donor with papillary thyroid cancer or a benign thyroid nodule (not recorded which). Some clones in this sample may be carry-over from other donors' samples.

V gene TRBV5-1 combines with J gene TRBJ2-1, with D maybe TRBD2 (6 bases). V was shortened by 4 bases and J by 9 bases, with 29 bases between the two germline ends. The CDR3 covers 18 residues. The V gene's germline CDR1 is SGHRS and CDR2 YFSETQ. DNA of the CDR3: TGCGCCAGCAGCCAATGGCCCATGGAGGGCCAACCCCACACTGAGCAGTTCTTC. Translation: CASSQWPMEGQPHTEQFF.

This clone was detected only a few times. The chain is built from TRBV6-1 and TRBJ1-2, with 7 bases fitting TRBD1. The trim removed 6 bases at V and 3 bases at J, leaving 4 bases unmatched. There are 13 residues in the CDR3. Germline V gene lookup returns CDR1 MNHNS and CDR2 SASEGT. Written as DNA, the CDR3 is TGTGCCAGCAGGGGGACAGTCGACTATGGCTACACCTTC. This translates into CASRGTVDYGYTF.

The chain is built from TRBV11-3 and TRBJ1-6, with D perhaps TRBD1 (5 bases). The germline gives CDR1 SGHNT, CDR2 YENEEA. Trimming cost V 5 bases and J 9 bases, with 17 bases left between them. This CDR3 is 15 amino acids long. In nucleotides, the CDR3 is TGTGCCAGCAGCACCCGGGAGTCGGGGGGTTCACCCCTCCACTTT. It yields the protein CASSTRESGGSPLHF.

The V and J genes are TRBV10-2 and TRBJ1-6, with D hard to call. Looked up from germline, CDR1 is WSHSY and CDR2 is SAAADI. V was trimmed by 0 bases and J by 7 bases, leaving 4 bases between them. The CDR3 length is 13 residues. The DNA for the CDR3 is TGCGCCAGCAGTGAGTCGACGAATTCACCCCTCCACTTT. Residues: CASSESTNSPLHF.

This clone has just one count. This chain uses TRBV5-5 with TRBJ2-7; 11 bases fit TRBD1. J lost 3 bases, V lost 4 bases, and 3 bases had no gene match. There are 14 residues in the CDR3. Per the germline V gene, CDR1 is SGHKS and CDR2 is YYEKEE (reference sequence). The CDR3 loop is CASSGGTGGYEQYF. The CDR3 coding sequence is TGTGCCAGCAGCGGAGGGACAGGGGGCTACGAGCAGTACTTC.

V gene TRBV3-1 combines with J gene TRBJ1-5; D is ambiguous. Trimming pared 1 base from V and 12 bases from J, leaving 7 bases between. This CDR3 contains 11 residues. Germline CDR1 is LGHDT and CDR2 is YNNKEL (reference sequence). This CDR3 is CASSQAGFQHF. The CDR3 coding sequence is TGTGCCAGCAGCCAAGCCGGGTTCCAGCATTTT. The variable domain in full, completed from reference TRBV3-1 and TRBJ1-5, reads DTAVSQTPKYLVTQMGNDKSIKCEQNLGHDTMYWYKQDSKKFLKIMFSYNNKELIINETVPNRFSPKSPDKAHLNLHINSLELGDSAVYFCASSQAGFQHFGDGTRLSIL.

The chain carries TRBV20-1 and TRBJ1-5; TRBD1 matches 7 bases. This CDR3 has 13 residues. V trimming: 6 bases; J trimming: 3 bases; junction bases outside the gene matches: 5. CDR1 is DFQATT and CDR2 is SNEGSKA in the germline V gene (reference sequence). The CDR3 DNA is TGCAGTGCCCCGGGACAGCTCAATCAGCCCCAGCATTTT. It encodes CSAPGQLNQPQHF.

This sequence joins TRBV9 and TRBJ2-1, with TRBD2 identical over 8 bases. The CDR3 consists of 14 residues. V lost 4 bases and J lost 10; bases outside the gene matches: 10. CDR1 is SGDLS and CDR2 is YYNGEE in the germline V gene. This CDR3 is CASSLQAGVSEQFF. DNA for the CDR3: TGTGCCAGCAGCCTCCAAGCGGGAGTAAGCGAGCAGTTCTTC.

The chain joins TRBV5-1 to TRBJ2-2, with 7 positions matching TRBD2. With V trimmed by 2 bases and J by 3 bases, 7 bases remained unmatched. From germline, CDR1 is SGHRS and CDR2 YFSETQ. The CDR3 is made up of 16 amino acids. CDR3 in DNA: TGCGCCAGCAGCTTACTGGCGGCGGGAGACACCGGGGAGCTGTTTTTT. It specifies CASSLLAAGDTGELFF.

This clone was recorded at least ten times. The chain recombines TRBV2 with TRBJ1-1, with D tentatively TRBD1 (6 bases). V gave up 8 bases and J gave up 10 bases, with 17 bases separating them. CDR1 and CDR2 from the germline V gene are SNHLY and FYNNEI. CDR3 length: 12 residues. This chain's CDR3 is CASLSGALGAFF. CDR3 bases: TGTGCCAGCTTGTCAGGGGCCCTGGGAGCTTTCTTT.

Notes on this clone: Lacking the conserved final phenylalanine or tryptophan, this CDR3 likely reflects a read error. The rearrangement links TRBV12-3 or TRBV12-4 to TRBJ1-1; D not certain. The CDR3 runs to 12 residues. Here the CDR3 DNA reads TGTGACAGCAGTTTCGGCTCCACTGTAGCTTTCTAT. It yields the protein CDSSFGSTVAFY.

This sequence joins TRBV7-3 and TRBJ2-7; 9 nucleotides align to TRBD1. Germline loops: CDR1 SGHTA, CDR2 FQGTGA. The CDR3 covers 14 residues. Trimming took 3 bases from V and 5 from J; bases not matched to a gene: 5. The CDR3 sequence is CASSLGGQGHEQYF. The CDR3 DNA reads as TGTGCCAGCAGCTTGGGGGGACAGGGCCACGAGCAGTACTTC.

In this sample, this clone turned up many times. This chain links TRBV20-1 with TRBJ2-2; TRBD2 agrees at 10 bases. Germline V CDR1 and CDR2: DFQATT, SNEGSKA (reference sequence). J lost 4 bases, V lost 3 bases, and 5 bases had no gene match. The CDR3 spans 15 residues. The CDR3 DNA sequence: TGCAGTGCTAGGGTACTAGCGGGACTCACCGGGGAGCTGTTTTTT. Translating it yields CSARVLAGLTGELFF.

This clone was seen many times. The chain uses TRBV6-1 and TRBJ2-2; D is possibly TRBD1 or TRBD2 (5 bases each). The CDR3 length is 16 residues. Germline loops: CDR1 MNHNS, CDR2 SASEGT. V dropped 5 bases and J dropped 0 bases, with 13 bases sitting between them. The CDR3 DNA is TGTGCCAGCAGTTCCCGGGGCGGAGCGAACACCGGGGAGCTGTTTTTT. Protein: CASSSRGGANTGELFF.

The V and J genes are TRBV4-2 and TRBJ1-2, with 9 bases identical to TRBD1. Germline V gives CDR1 LGHNA, CDR2 YNFKEQ. The CDR3 runs to 17 residues. The trim removed 1 base at V and 6 bases at J, leaving 12 bases unmatched. The CDR3 DNA reads TGTGCCAGCAGCCAAGTGGGCCACAGGGGGCCCGAGGATGGCTACACCTTC. It encodes CASSQVGHRGPEDGYTF.

A few counts support this clone. V and J are TRBV11-3 and TRBJ2-3; 7 positions match TRBD1. Germline trimming cut 5 bases from V and 4 bases from J; bases unmatched to any gene: 9. This CDR3 has 15 amino acids. The V gene's germline CDR1 is SGHNT and CDR2 YENEEA. CDR3 region: CASSLGQAGADTQYF. The CDR3 region has the DNA TGTGCCAGCAGCCTCGGACAGGCCGGCGCAGATACGCAGTATTTT.

The J gene is TRBJ2-7, the V gene TRBV12-3 or TRBV12-4; the D gene is possibly TRBD2 (5 bases). The V gene lost 5 bases and the J gene lost 3 bases, with 8 bases spanning the gap. This CDR3 spans 12 amino acids. The CDR3 bases are TGTGCCAGCAGTCGGACTGGCTACGAGCAGTACTTC. This codes for CASSRTGYEQYF.

This clone was detected a few times. The chain is built from TRBV27 and TRBJ1-1; perhaps TRBD1 as D (6 bases). Germline loops: CDR1 MNHEY, CDR2 SMNVEV (reference sequence). The CDR3 sequence is 15 residues long. The V and J ends lost 3 bases and 0 bases respectively, with 11 bases between them. The CDR3 loop reads CASSFGGALNTEAFF. CDR3 bases: TGTGCCAGCAGTTTTGGGGGGGCATTGAACACTGAAGCTTTCTTT.

This clone has more than one count but fewer than ten. The DNA for the CDR3 is TGTGCCAGCAGCCCCTCCGGGGGGTCCTACAATGAGCAGTTCTTC. Translation gives CASSPSGGSYNEQFF. The chain is built from TRBV3-1 and TRBJ2-1; 7 positions match TRBD2. The V gene's germline CDR1 is LGHDT and CDR2 YNNKEL (reference sequence). Unmatched junction bases numbered 4, after V lost 4 bases and J lost 1 base. The CDR3 has 15 residues.

This chain joins TRBV5-1 and TRBJ1-2; D is undetermined. V was cut by 4 bases and J by 3 bases, with 13 bases left in between. Germline V gives CDR1 SGHRS, CDR2 YFSETQ. The CDR3 length is 14 residues. CDR3 residues: CASSEDGPYYGYTF. For the CDR3, the DNA is TGCGCCAGCAGCGAAGACGGGCCGTACTATGGCTACACCTTC.

V gene TRBV12-3 or TRBV12-4 combines with J gene TRBJ2-3, with 13 bases that match TRBD2. The CDR3 is 15 amino acids. The V and J ends lost 3 bases and 4 bases, in that order; junction bases with no gene match: 1. The CDR3 DNA sequence: TGTGCCAGCAGTTTGGGACTAGCGGGATCAGATACGCAGTATTTT. Protein: CASSLGLAGSDTQYF.

The J gene is TRBJ2-3, the V gene TRBV11-3, with TRBD1 as a possible D gene (5 bases). CDR1 and CDR2 from the germline V gene are SGHNT and YENEEA. Trimming left V 5 bases short and J 0 bases short, with 12 bases between. The CDR3 covers 15 residues. Here the CDR3 reads CASSRGLSSTDTQYF. The CDR3 nucleotides read TGTGCCAGCAGCAGGGGCCTGTCTAGCACAGATACGCAGTATTTT.

This clone was seen once. The junction departs from germline at one end; a sequencing error may be responsible. V is TRBV28 and J is TRBJ1-1, with D tentatively TRBD1 (6 bases). The germline CDR1 and CDR2 sequences are MDHEN and SYDVKM. The CDR3 has 15 amino acids. The CDR3 protein is CATSFGGGLKGEAFF. The CDR3 DNA reads TGTGCCACCAGTTTTGGAGGGGGACTTAAGGGTGAAGCTTTCTTT.